The 29 T cell receptor beta chains below were found in one sample sequenced in a study of cytomegalovirus exposure and HLA in healthy donors. Sequencing was performed with immunoSEQ multiplex PCR; in TCRdb, only in-frame clones are kept and a portion is missing. In the table there are over 200,000 clones, around 86% of which are singletons. Material for sequencing was PBMCs. These receptors were obtained from a young woman in good health and CMV-seropositive.

This chain connects TRBV30 to TRBJ1-2; a possible D gene is TRBD1 (6 bases). Deletions cut 2 bases from V and 3 bases from J, with 13 bases between. This CDR3 is built from 14 residues. Germline V gene data show CDR1 as GTSNPN and CDR2 as SVGIG (reference sequence). The CDR3 loop reads CAWSYAGADYGYTF. In nucleotides, the CDR3 is TGTGCCTGGAGTTACGCAGGGGCGGACTATGGCTACACCTTC.

V and J are TRBV9 and TRBJ2-2, with 7 bases aligning to TRBD1. The CDR3 has 20 amino acids. CDR1 is SGDLS, CDR2 YYNGEE, per germline. Unmatched junction bases numbered 18, after V lost 1 base and J lost 3 bases. The CDR3 DNA follows: TGTGCCAGCAGCGTATGGTCCCTCCCCCAAGGGGGCAGGGACACCGGGGAGCTGTTTTTT. The encoded protein is CASSVWSLPQGGRDTGELFF.

The chain employs TRBV28 and TRBJ2-7; maybe TRBD2 (6 bases). Trimming removed 8 bases at V and 4 bases at J, with 21 bases between. This CDR3 region has 15 residues. Per germline, CDR1 MDHEN and CDR2 SYDVKM. The CDR3 sequence: CASGEALASVYEQYF. The CDR3 DNA follows: TGTGCCAGCGGAGAGGCTCTAGCGAGTGTTTACGAGCAGTACTTC.

The chain is built from TRBV27 and TRBJ2-3; 12 nucleotides match TRBD2. Trimming cost V 6 bases and J 3 bases; bases outside gene matches: 7. Germline V gene data show CDR1 as MNHEY and CDR2 as SMNVEV (reference sequence). This CDR3 spans 16 amino acids. CDR3 DNA: TGTGCCAGCAGGGGGGCCGGGACTAGCGGGACAGATACGCAGTATTTT. Its protein is CASRGAGTSGTDTQYF.

The CDR3: CASSLSAVEAFF. CDR3 DNA sequence: TGTGCCAGCAGTTTAAGCGCAGTTGAAGCTTTCTTT. The chain couples TRBV28 to TRBJ1-1; D not certain. CDR1 MDHEN and CDR2 SYDVKM come from the germline V gene. CDR3 length: 12 residues. V shed 2 bases and J shed 7 bases, with 8 bases lying between them.

The chain links TRBV5-6 to TRBJ2-7, with D possibly matching TRBD2 (6 bases). V was clipped by 4 bases and J by 2 bases, with 13 bases between them. From germline, CDR1 is SGHDT and CDR2 YYEEEE. The CDR3 is 14 residues long. CDR3 amino acids: CASSGGTETYEQYF. The CDR3 nucleotides are TGTGCCAGCAGCGGGGGGACGGAAACCTACGAGCAGTACTTC.

The genes are TRBV20-1 and TRBJ2-7; perhaps TRBD2 as D (7 bases). Looked up from germline, CDR1 is DFQATT and CDR2 is SNEGSKA (reference sequence). V lost 3 bases and J 7 bases, leaving 10 bases between the germline ends. The CDR3 runs to 11 residues. CDR3 in amino acids: CSARGGREQYF. For the CDR3, the DNA is TGCAGTGCTAGGGGGGGGCGGGAGCAGTACTTC.

J is TRBJ2-4 and V is TRBV2, with D unclear. The CDR3 has 12 residues. Germline V lookup: CDR1 SNHLY, CDR2 FYNNEI. The V end lost 4 bases, the J end lost 5 bases, and 6 bases lay between the germline ends. The DNA of the CDR3 is TGTGCCAGCAGTGTAGAACAAAACATTCAGTACTTC. Translation gives CASSVEQNIQYF.

This chain uses TRBV30 with TRBJ2-7, with TRBD1 matching over 7 bases. The CDR3 has 12 residues. The germline V gene has CDR1 GTSNPN and CDR2 SVGIG (reference sequence). V shed 7 bases and J 4 bases; nucleotides not matched to a gene: 7. The CDR3 DNA follows: TGTGCCTCGACAGGGAAAAGGTACGAGCAGTACTTC. It codes for CASTGKRYEQYF.

This clone was counted once. The chain carries TRBV28 and TRBJ2-6, with D hard to call. Between the trimmed V and J ends, which lost 5 bases and 0 bases, there was a span of 11 bases. Per the germline V gene, CDR1 is MDHEN and CDR2 is SYDVKM. The CDR3 runs to 16 residues. The CDR3 region has the DNA TGTGCCAGCAGTCATGGGCGATCCTCTGGGGCCAACGTCCTGACTTTC. Its protein is CASSHGRSSGANVLTF. Combining the CDR3 with reference TRBV28 and TRBJ2-6 gives the whole variable domain DVKVTQSSRYLVKRTGEKVFLECVQDMDHENMFWYRQDPGLGLRLIYFSYDVKMKEKGDIPEGYSVSREKKERFSLILESASTNQTSMYLCASSHGRSSGANVLTFGAGSRLTVL.

The V call is TRBV18, the J call TRBJ2-7, with 8 bases identical to TRBD2. The germline CDR1 and CDR2 sequences are KGHSH and LQKENI. With V trimmed by 8 bases and J by 5 bases, 8 bases remained unmatched. CDR3 size: 13 residues. CDR3 nucleotide sequence: TGTGCCAGCCGGGAGGGGCAAGAGAACGAGCAGTACTTC. Its protein product is CASREGQENEQYF.

CDR3: CASSGYSGADRPYEQYF. CDR3 DNA: TGTGCCAGCAGTGGTTATAGCGGGGCCGATAGGCCGTACGAGCAGTACTTC. The chain is built from TRBV2 and TRBJ2-7, with 8 bases aligning to TRBD2. This CDR3 region has 17 residues. Germline V gene sequence: CDR1 SNHLY, CDR2 FYNNEI. With 4 bases clipped from V and 4 bases from J, the junction kept 15 bases outside the gene matches.

CDR3 loop: CASRQGSNQPQHF. DNA for the CDR3: TGTGCCAGCAGGCAGGGATCTAATCAGCCCCAGCATTTT. The chain has TRBV6-5 and TRBJ1-5, with a tentative D call TRBD1 (5 bases). CDR1 MNHEY and CDR2 SVGAGI come from the germline V gene. V lost 6 bases and J 4 bases, leaving 10 bases between the germline ends. There are 13 residues in the CDR3.

The chain employs TRBV5-1 and TRBJ2-1, with D hard to call. V gave up 6 bases and J gave up 5 bases, with 12 bases separating them. The CDR3 runs to 13 residues. Looked up from germline, CDR1 is SGHRS and CDR2 is YFSETQ. This CDR3 is CASTLSVDNEQFF. The CDR3 coding sequence is TGCGCCAGCACCCTAAGCGTCGACAATGAGCAGTTCTTC.

The chain is built from TRBV2 and TRBJ2-7; 7 bases agree with TRBD1. This CDR3 spans 15 amino acids. Germline CDR1 SNHLY, CDR2 FYNNEI. Trimming at V came to 4 bases and at J to 5 bases, leaving 11 bases not matched to a gene. The CDR3 nucleotides are TGTGCCAGCAGTGTAGAGGCAGGGGGAACGCACGAGCAGTACTTC. It translates to CASSVEAGGTHEQYF.

The rearrangement links TRBV4-1 to TRBJ2-7; 7 nucleotides align to TRBD1. Per the germline V gene, CDR1 is MGHRA and CDR2 is YSYEKL. The CDR3 is 16 amino acids. The V segment lost 0 bases and the J segment 0 bases; nucleotides outside the gene matches: 5. The CDR3 nucleotides read TGCGCCAGCAGCCAAGATAAACAGGGGATCTCCTACGAGCAGTACTTC. It is translated as CASSQDKQGISYEQYF.

V gene TRBV6-5 combines with J gene TRBJ2-3, with TRBD1 as a possible D gene (6 bases). V was shortened by 5 bases and J by 12 bases, with 12 bases between the two germline ends. The CDR3 length is 11 residues. Germline V CDR1 and CDR2: MNHEY, SVGAGI. The CDR3 sequence: CASSTGTSQYF. The CDR3 DNA reads TGTGCCAGCAGTACCGGGACAAGTCAGTATTTT.

This sequence joins TRBV28 and TRBJ1-2, with D possibly TRBD1 on 6 matching bases. The CDR3 runs to 17 residues. The V gene's germline CDR1 is MDHEN and CDR2 SYDVKM. V dropped 5 bases and J dropped 4 bases, with 23 bases sitting between them. In DNA form, the CDR3 reads TGTGCCAGCAGTACCTCTTCGACAGGCCCTCGCAGCTATGGCTACACCTTC. Protein sequence: CASSTSSTGPRSYGYTF.

The chain couples TRBV6-6 to TRBJ2-7, with 10 bases matching TRBD1. V lost 4 bases, J lost 3 bases, and 3 bases stayed unmatched. The CDR3 covers 14 residues. CDR1 MNHNY and CDR2 SVGAGI come from the germline V gene (reference sequence). CDR3 nucleotide sequence: TGTGCCAGCAGTTCGACAGGGGGCGACTACGAGCAGTACTTC. As protein: CASSSTGGDYEQYF.

J is TRBJ1-3 and V is TRBV5-1; TRBD1 matches 8 bases. With 4 bases clipped from V and 0 bases from J, the junction kept 9 bases outside the gene matches. The CDR3 is 17 amino acids. Germline V gene data show CDR1 as SGHRS and CDR2 as YFSETQ. CDR3 DNA: TGCGCCAGCAGCCTTGTCCGCAGGGGGCTCTCTGGAAACACCATATATTTT. Its protein is CASSLVRRGLSGNTIYF.

This chain links TRBV19 with TRBJ1-1, with D maybe TRBD1 (6 bases). The CDR3 runs 14 residues. The V end was cut by 4 bases, the J end by 1 base, with 10 bases between. Germline V gene lookup returns CDR1 LNHDA and CDR2 SQIVND (reference sequence). CDR3 sequence: CASSRGQKNTEAFF. The CDR3 DNA is TGTGCCAGTAGTAGGGGGCAGAAGAACACTGAAGCTTTCTTT.

J is TRBJ2-5 and V is TRBV30; 7 bases agree with TRBD1. In germline, CDR1 is GTSNPN, CDR2 SVGIG (reference sequence). CDR3 size: 13 residues. Trimming took 1 base from V and 2 from J; bases not matched to a gene: 1. As DNA, the CDR3 is TGTGCCTGGAGTGCGGGACAGCAAGAGACCCAGTACTTC. This gives the protein CAWSAGQQETQYF.

This rearrangement joins TRBV25-1 to TRBJ1-2; no definite D call. This CDR3 comprises 18 residues. Per germline, CDR1 MGHDK and CDR2 SYGVNS. V dropped 6 bases and J dropped 1 base, with 24 bases sitting between them. The CDR3 nucleotides are TGTGCCAGCAGAGACCTCCTCGAAGCCAGACAATTTAACTATGGCTACACCTTC. Translating gives CASRDLLEARQFNYGYTF.

This clone was recorded only once. The chain has TRBV30 and TRBJ2-3; TRBD1 is a possible D gene (6 bases). Trimming took 1 base from V and 0 from J, leaving 11 bases between them. The CDR3 is made up of 15 amino acids. The germline CDR1 and CDR2 sequences are GTSNPN and SVGIG (reference sequence). CDR3 nucleotides: TGTGCCTGGAGTGGGGGGCAGGGGAGCACAGATACGCAGTATTTT. It translates to CAWSGGQGSTDTQYF.

A single count supports this clone. V gene TRBV4-1 combines with J gene TRBJ2-2; D ambiguous. Deletions cut 0 bases from V and 4 bases from J, with 9 bases between. The CDR3 has 15 residues. Germline V gene data show CDR1 as MGHRA and CDR2 as YSYEKL. CDR3 sequence: CASSQDPLFTGELFF. As DNA, the CDR3 is TGCGCCAGCAGCCAAGATCCGTTATTCACCGGGGAGCTGTTTTTT.

This clone was counted once. This chain links TRBV28 with TRBJ1-2; 8 nucleotides agree with TRBD1. Germline V gene data show CDR1 as MDHEN and CDR2 as SYDVKM. The CDR3 consists of 15 residues. The ends lost 3 bases at V and 4 bases at J; junction bases unmatched: 7. In nucleotides, the CDR3 is TGTGCCAGCAGTTTCTCCAGGGGGCTCGTCTATGGCTACACCTTC. Residues: CASSFSRGLVYGYTF.

The chain links TRBV6-1 to TRBJ2-7; 12 bases line up with TRBD2. J was trimmed by 2 bases and V by 5 bases; bases with no gene match: 1. This CDR3 is built from 14 residues. Germline assignment: CDR1 MNHNS and CDR2 SASEGT. CDR3 in amino acids: CASSRTSGAYEQYF. For the CDR3, the DNA is TGTGCCAGCAGTAGGACTAGCGGGGCCTACGAGCAGTACTTC.

J is TRBJ1-1 and V is TRBV19, with TRBD1 matching 9 bases. Germline CDR1 is LNHDA and CDR2 is SQIVND (reference sequence). V lost 5 bases, J lost 4 bases, and 8 bases stayed unmatched. CDR3 size: 15 residues. The CDR3 DNA sequence: TGTGCCAGTAGTCCCAGGGACAGGGCTGGCACTGAAGCTTTCTTT. This encodes CASSPRDRAGTEAFF.

V and J are TRBV2 and TRBJ1-3; D not resolved. Germline CDR1 and CDR2: SNHLY and FYNNEI. CDR3 length equals 13 residues. V was pared by 8 bases and J by 1 base, with 9 bases between. The CDR3 sequence is CASGRGSGNTIYF. In DNA form, the CDR3 reads TGTGCCAGCGGCAGAGGATCTGGAAACACCATATATTTT.